Listed below are T cell receptor beta chains from one sample, sequenced in a study of CD8 T cells in ankylosing spondylitis. TCRdb used MiXCR to reprocess the 5' RACE reads, holding one entry per CDR3 protein. The sample lists more than 400,000 distinct CDR3 sequences, approximately 5% occurring once. Sequencing input: blood, either unsorted or a sorted T cell fraction (not recorded which). These receptors originate from a male donor with ankylosing spondylitis. Each CDR3 is given with its conserved first and last residue. D genes are given only for firm matches. Clone size appears in some rows only: once, few, many, or a class for an expanded clone.

d_call j_call v_call clone_size cdr3_nt cdr3_aa
TRBD1 TRBJ1-1 TRBV7-2 many TGTGCCAGCAGCCTAGTGGGACAGACAACGGGGGCTTTCTTT CASSLVGQTTGAFF
NA TRBJ1-5 TRBV6-2/TRBV6-3 few TGTGCCAGCAGTTACATAGGGATGGCTCAGCCCCAGCATTTT CASSYIGMAQPQHF
TRBD2 TRBJ2-1 TRBV11-2 few TGTGCCAGCAGCTTCCGCGTGCTAGCGGAGTACAATGAGCAGTTCTTC CASSFRVLAEYNEQFF
TRBD1 TRBJ1-1 TRBV5-1 many TGCGCCAGCGGAATACAGGGGTCGGACACTGAAGCTTTCTTT CASGIQGSDTEAFF
TRBD2 TRBJ2-2 TRBV20-1 many TGCAGTGCTAGGGACCGGGGGGGCACCGGGGAGCTGTTTTTT CSARDRGGTGELFF
NA TRBJ2-5 TRBV5-6 many TGTGCCAGCAGCTTGGGGACAAGATTAGAGACCCAGTACTTC CASSLGTRLETQYF
TRBD2 TRBJ2-1 TRBV6-2/TRBV6-3 many TGCGCCAGCAGCCTACTAGCGGGGTCCTACAATGAGCAGTTCTTC CASSLLAGSYNEQFF
NA TRBJ1-6 TRBV4-3 many TGCGCCAGCAGCCAAACCCCAGGGGCCACCAATTCACCCCTCCACTTT CASSQTPGATNSPLHF
NA TRBJ2-2 TRBV12-3/TRBV12-4 many TGTGCCAGCAGTCCACATTGGGGGTCAGGGTCGAACACCGGGGAGCTGTTTTTT CASSPHWGSGSNTGELFF
NA TRBJ2-7 TRBV12-3/TRBV12-4 few TGTGCCAGCAGACCCCGCAGGGGTGGCGAGCAGTACTTC CASRPRRGGEQYF
TRBD1 TRBJ1-1 TRBV18 many TGTGCCAGCTCATCCCGGGACAGGTTTGAAGCTTTCTTT CASSSRDRFEAFF
TRBD1 TRBJ2-7 TRBV10-3 many TGTGCCATCAGTGGGACAGGGGGCCGCGGCGAGCAGTACTTC CAISGTGGRGEQYF
TRBD1 TRBJ1-1 TRBV4-2 many TGTGCCAGCAGTCCCCGACAGGGGGCACGTACTGAAGCTTTCTTT CASSPRQGARTEAFF
NA TRBJ2-1 TRBV4-3 few TGCGCCAGCAGCCGGGGAGGGGGGGCGGACAATGAGCAGTTCTTC CASSRGGGADNEQFF
NA TRBJ1-6 TRBV7-8 many TGTGCCAGCAGCTTAGTACAGGGAGTAACGGCCCTCCACTTT CASSLVQGVTALHF
NA TRBJ2-1 TRBV7-2 many TGTGCCAGCAGCTTAGAACATCGTGAGCAGTTCTTC CASSLEHREQFF
TRBD2 TRBJ2-5 TRBV4-3 many TGCGCCAGCAGCCAAGCGATCGAAAGGACTAGCGGGGGGGCCGGAGAGACCCAGTACTTC CASSQAIERTSGGAGETQYF
NA TRBJ2-1 TRBV18 NA TGTGCCAGCTCACCGCCGGGACATTCCTCCTACAATGAGCAGTTCTTC CASSPPGHSSYNEQFF
NA TRBJ2-3 TRBV29-1 many TGCACCGGAGGCACAGATACGCAGTATTTT CTGGTDTQYF
TRBD2 TRBJ2-2 TRBV4-1 NA TGCGCCAGCAGCCCCCCGGGACTAGCGGGGGATACCGGGGAGCTGTTTTTT CASSPPGLAGDTGELFF
NA TRBJ2-3 TRBV7-2 many TGTGCCAGCAGCTTAGCGTCCTCCGGACCTACGCAGTATTTT CASSLASSGPTQYF
NA TRBJ2-7 TRBV7-9 many TGTGCCAGCAGCTTATCGAAACAGGAAAACTACGAGCAGTACTTC CASSLSKQENYEQYF
TRBD1 TRBJ1-6 TRBV27 many TGTGCCAGCAGCGCGGTAGGGACAGGAGGCAATTCACCCCTCCACTTT CASSAVGTGGNSPLHF
TRBD2 TRBJ2-2 TRBV9 many TGTGCCAGCAGCGTGTCTAGCGGCCTCCCCCTGTTTTTT CASSVSSGLPLFF
TRBD2 TRBJ2-3 TRBV11-2 few TGTGCCAGCAGCTTAGTGTGGACTAGCGGGTCAAGCACAGATACGCAGTATTTT CASSLVWTSGSSTDTQYF
NA TRBJ2-7 TRBV28 few TGTGCCAGCTTTCGGGGGTCCTACGAGCAGTACTTC CASFRGSYEQYF
NA TRBJ2-3 TRBV29-1 many TGCAGCGTTGAAGATTGGAGCAGCGACACAGATACGCAGTATTTT CSVEDWSSDTDTQYF
TRBD2 TRBJ2-7 TRBV20-1 many TGCAGTGCTAGAGGTAGCGGGACGGGGAATTACGAGCAGTACTTC CSARGSGTGNYEQYF
TRBD1 TRBJ1-2 TRBV29-1 many TGCAGCGCAAGAGAGGGGGCTGACTATGGCTACACCTTC CSAREGADYGYTF
TRBD2 TRBJ2-3 TRBV9 many TGTGCCAGCAGCGTAGGGGTTAGCGGGAGCACAGATACGCAGTATTTT CASSVGVSGSTDTQYF
TRBD2 TRBJ2-1 TRBV12-3/TRBV12-4 many TGTGCCAGCAGTTTGGTGATAGCGGGAGGGGGTGAGCAGTTCTTC CASSLVIAGGGEQFF
TRBD2 TRBJ2-7 TRBV7-9 many TGTGCCAGCAGCCAGCGGGCTAGCGGGAACCACGAGCAGTACTTC CASSQRASGNHEQYF
NA TRBJ1-2 TRBV12-3/TRBV12-4 many TGTGCCAGCAGTTTGCTTCCAGGGACCGACTATGGCTACACCTTC CASSLLPGTDYGYTF
NA TRBJ1-2 TRBV29-1 many TGCAGCGTTGAAGCTGCGGGGGCAGGGAAAAACTATGGCTACACCTTC CSVEAAGAGKNYGYTF
NA TRBJ1-2 TRBV20-1 many TGCAGTGCTAGAGTCAGACCCACTAACTATGGCTACACCTTC CSARVRPTNYGYTF
TRBD1 TRBJ1-2 TRBV15 many TGTGCCACCAGGACAGGGGGCGAAGGAGGCTACACCTTC CATRTGGEGGYTF
NA TRBJ1-1 TRBV7-2 many TGTGCCAGCAGCTTAGCTTATAGAACTGAAGCTTTCTTT CASSLAYRTEAFF
NA TRBJ2-7 TRBV6-5 many TGTGCCAGCAGTTACGAAAGGGGAAGACTGGACGAGCAGTACTTC CASSYERGRLDEQYF
NA TRBJ1-1 TRBV7-3 many TGTGCCAGCAGCTCCTTAGGGGTAATGAACACTGAAGCTTTCTTT CASSSLGVMNTEAFF
NA TRBJ2-1 TRBV6-5 many TGTGCCAGCAGTCGTACTCCGGGACCGAACTACAATGAGCAGTTCTTC CASSRTPGPNYNEQFF
NA TRBJ1-1 TRBV6-2/TRBV6-3 many TGTGCCAGCAGTTTGGGACCGCCCAATAGGGACACTGAAGCTTTCTTT CASSLGPPNRDTEAFF
TRBD2 TRBJ2-3 TRBV27 many TGTGCCAGCAGTTCCCTTGGGGGACTAGTCCCCCTCGGTACGCAGTATTTT CASSSLGGLVPLGTQYF
NA TRBJ1-1 TRBV4-2 many TGTGCCAGCAGCCATCCCACCCCTGCTACTGAAGCTTTCTTT CASSHPTPATEAFF
TRBD2 TRBJ2-5 TRBV6-2/TRBV6-3 few TGTGCCAGCGGGCGGGAGCTGTGGGAGACCCAGTACTTC CASGRELWETQYF
TRBD1 TRBJ1-4 TRBV20-1 many TGCAGTGCGGAAGACAGGGAACGTGAAAAACTGTTTTTT CSAEDREREKLFF
NA TRBJ1-6 TRBV20-1 many TGCAGTGCTCCCTATCCCTCCCCGGATTATAATTCACCCCTCCACTTT CSAPYPSPDYNSPLHF
NA TRBJ2-1 TRBV9 once TGTGCCAGCAGCGCTCGGAGATCTGGCGGTGAGCAGTTCTTC CASSARRSGGEQFF
NA TRBJ2-1 TRBV3-1 many TGTGCCAGCAGGAGAGGCAATGAGCAGTTCTTC CASRRGNEQFF
TRBD2 TRBJ2-3 TRBV20-1 many TGCAGTGCTAGAGTTAGCGGGGGTTATACGCAGTATTTT CSARVSGGYTQYF